The rows below give T cell receptor beta chains drawn from one sample of a study of T cells after yellow fever vaccination. TCRdb recomputed calls from the 5' RACE reads with MiXCR, one row per CDR3 protein. The sample lists roughly 500,000 distinct CDR3 sequences; under 25% were seen once. The sequenced sample was PBMCs, obtained 15 days after the yellow fever booster vaccination. Source of these receptors: a man under 40 who received the YFV17D yellow fever vaccine. CDR3s include the opening cysteine and the closing phenylalanine or tryptophan. D genes are given only for firm matches. Clone size appears in some rows only: once, few, many, or a class for an expanded clone.

>NA|few|TRBV20-1|TRBJ2-7
CSARGGEYF
TGCAGTGCTAGAGGAGGGGAGTACTTC
>NA|NA|TRBV28|TRBJ1-1
CASSLGGEDTEAFF
TGTGCCAGCAGTTTGGGGGGAGAGGACACTGAAGCTTTCTTT
>NA|NA|TRBV28|TRBJ2-7
CASSLNPHRGDEQYF
TGTGCCAGCAGTTTGAATCCCCATCGGGGCGACGAGCAGTACTTC
>NA|few|TRBV15|TRBJ2-5
CATSRGDQETQYF
TGTGCCACCAGCAGAGGGGATCAAGAGACCCAGTACTTC
>TRBD2|few|TRBV28|TRBJ2-1
CASSLSGRLYNEQFF
TGTGCCAGCAGTTTAAGCGGGAGGTTGTACAATGAGCAGTTCTTC
>TRBD1|NA|TRBV5-4|TRBJ1-1
CASSLPGTGGTEAFF
TGTGCCAGCAGCTTGCCCGGGACAGGGGGAACTGAAGCTTTCTTT
>TRBD1|few|TRBV7-8|TRBJ2-7
CASSLVGQGARTSYEQYF
TGTGCCAGCAGCTTAGTGGGACAGGGGGCGCGGACCTCCTACGAGCAGTACTTC
>NA|few|TRBV4-3|TRBJ1-4
CASSQAPGTNEKLFF
TGCGCCAGCAGCCAAGCCCCCGGGACTAATGAAAAACTGTTTTTT
>NA|NA|TRBV7-9|TRBJ2-1
CASSISVSYNEQFF
TGTGCCAGCAGCATTAGCGTTTCCTACAATGAGCAGTTCTTC
>TRBD1|NA|TRBV5-1|TRBJ1-2
CASSRGQVDYGYTF
TGCGCCAGCAGCCGGGGACAGGTGGACTATGGCTACACCTTC
>NA|NA|TRBV5-6|TRBJ2-1
CASTSLGPGEQFF
TGTGCCAGCACCTCCTTGGGACCAGGGGAGCAGTTCTTC
>NA|few|TRBV19|TRBJ1-3
CASIQLAHSGNTIYF
TGTGCCAGTATCCAGCTAGCTCACTCTGGAAACACCATATATTTT
>NA|few|TRBV5-4|TRBJ2-2
CASSSTSGRGIGELFF
TGTGCCAGCAGCTCAACCTCAGGGAGAGGAATCGGGGAGCTGTTTTTT
>TRBD1|few|TRBV5-5|TRBJ2-6
CASSGQGHFGANVLTF
TGTGCCAGCAGCGGACAGGGGCATTTCGGGGCCAACGTCCTGACTTTC
>TRBD2|NA|TRBV7-8|TRBJ2-5
CASSFWTSGKGTQYF
TGTGCCAGCAGCTTCTGGACTAGCGGGAAGGGGACCCAGTACTTC
>NA|few|TRBV5-1|TRBJ2-3
CASSLVPGATDTQYF
TGCGCCAGCAGCTTGGTCCCGGGGGCTACAGATACGCAGTATTTT
>NA|NA|TRBV20-1|TRBJ2-7
CSARVVTTYEQYF
TGCAGTGCTAGAGTCGTCACTACCTACGAGCAGTACTTC
>TRBD2|few|TRBV20-1|TRBJ2-7
CSARDLRLANEQYF
TGCAGTGCTAGAGATCTGAGACTAGCGAATGAGCAGTACTTC
>NA|NA|TRBV7-2|TRBJ2-5
CASSFSAGETQYF
TGTGCCAGCAGCTTTAGCGCGGGAGAGACCCAGTACTTC
>NA|few|TRBV29-1|TRBJ2-5
CSVDGVLETQYF
TGCAGCGTTGACGGCGTGTTGGAGACCCAGTACTTC
>NA|few|TRBV7-2|TRBJ2-5
CASSSHGGRSLQETQYF
TGTGCCAGCAGCTCCCACGGGGGCAGGTCCTTACAAGAGACCCAGTACTTC
>NA|NA|TRBV27|TRBJ2-3
CASSLTGRRTDTQYF
TGTGCCAGCAGTTTAACAGGGAGGCGGACAGATACGCAGTATTTT
>NA|NA|TRBV7-2|TRBJ2-1
CASSSTRGLEQFF
TGTGCCAGCAGCTCAACCCGAGGCTTAGAGCAGTTCTTC
>TRBD2|NA|TRBV27|TRBJ2-2
CASREWASGTTGELFF
TGTGCCAGCAGGGAATGGGCTAGCGGGACAACCGGGGAGCTGTTTTTT
>NA|NA|TRBV28|TRBJ2-3
CASQRGAGDTQYF
TGTGCCTCACAAAGGGGAGCGGGCGATACGCAGTATTTT
>NA|few|TRBV10-3|TRBJ1-2
CAISALTGNYGYTF
TGTGCCATCAGTGCCCTAACAGGGAACTATGGCTACACCTTC
>NA|few|TRBV14|TRBJ1-4
CASSQAGPSELFF
TGTGCCAGCAGCCAAGCGGGCCCCTCGGAACTGTTTTTT
>NA|few|TRBV7-9|TRBJ2-7
CASSTPPGGSSYEQYF
TGTGCCAGCAGCACCCCTCCGGGTGGGAGCTCCTACGAGCAGTACTTC
>TRBD2|many|TRBV29-1|TRBJ2-1
CSVTSGSNEQFF
TGCAGCGTAACTAGCGGTAGTAATGAGCAGTTCTTC
>TRBD2|NA|TRBV20-1|TRBJ2-1
CSAVWTSGPYNEQFF
TGCAGTGCTGTTTGGACTAGCGGACCTTACAATGAGCAGTTCTTC
>TRBD2|many|TRBV7-6|TRBJ2-5
CASSGTTPTQYF
TGTGCCAGCAGCGGGACTACCCCGACCCAGTACTTC
>NA|NA|TRBV20-1|TRBJ2-7
CSARDQQSSYEQYF
TGCAGTGCTAGAGACCAACAGAGCTCCTACGAGCAGTACTTC
>NA|NA|TRBV12-3/TRBV12-4|TRBJ2-1
CASSFGTEQFF
TGTGCCAGCAGTTTCGGCACTGAGCAGTTCTTC
>NA|few|TRBV3-1|TRBJ2-5
CASSQRTRQETQYF
TGTGCCAGCAGCCAAAGGACACGCCAAGAGACCCAGTACTTC
>NA|NA|TRBV11-2|TRBJ2-5
CASNLLGLETQYF
TGTGCCAGCAACCTCTTAGGACTCGAGACCCAGTACTTC